A single sample gave rise to the 17 T cell receptor beta chains below, sequenced in a study of post-analysis software for immune sequencing data. Broader study findings: Included in a set of roughly five TRBV segments more frequent in patients than controls were TRBV5-6, TRBV5-1 and TRBV20-1.

cDNA libraries of TCR beta carried unique molecular identifiers. One entry per CDR3 protein results from TCRdb running MiXCR on the PCR reads. In the table there are about 400,000 distinct CDR3 sequences, less than 40% of which are singletons. Antigens for these TCRs are unknown. The sample was blood. These receptor sequences come from a girl under 18 with multiple sclerosis.

V is TRBV3-1 and J is TRBJ2-4; 7 bases match TRBD1. The junction had 5 bases not matched to a gene; V was cut back by 0 bases and J by 6 bases. The germline gives CDR1 LGHDT, CDR2 YNNKEL (reference sequence). This CDR3 is built from 15 residues. CDR3 sequence: CASSQDDRDPNIQYF. CDR3 DNA: TGTGCCAGCAGCCAAGATGACAGGGACCCAAACATTCAGTACTTC.

This rearrangement joins TRBV20-1 to TRBJ2-1; D is unclear. Between the trimmed V and J ends, which lost 0 bases and 7 bases, there was a span of 13 bases. Per the germline V gene, CDR1 is DFQATT and CDR2 is SNEGSKA (reference sequence). The CDR3 contains 14 residues. CDR3 nucleotide sequence: TGCAGTGCTAGAGATGGCCCCTCCGGGAATGAGCAGTTCTTC. Its protein is CSARDGPSGNEQFF.

The chain links TRBV6-6 to TRBJ1-5, with a weak D call TRBD1 (6 bases). The germline V gene encodes CDR1 MNHNY and CDR2 SVGAGI (reference sequence). Trimming stripped 0 bases from V and 2 bases from J, with 8 bases between. CDR3 length equals 15 residues. The CDR3 loop reads CASSYSGAGNQPQHF. As DNA, the CDR3 is TGTGCCAGCAGTTACTCGGGGGCCGGCAATCAGCCCCAGCATTTT.

As DNA, the CDR3 is TGCGCCAGCAATTTACAGGGGGCCTCCGGGGAGCTGTTTTTT. Its protein product is CASNLQGASGELFF. The genes are TRBV5-1 and TRBJ2-2, with 9 bases aligning to TRBD1. Losses at the gene ends were 6 bases for V and 6 bases for J; bases not matched to a gene: 6. The CDR3 runs to 14 residues. Germline V gives CDR1 SGHRS, CDR2 YFSETQ. Full variable domain (rest looked up from reference TRBV5-1 and TRBJ2-2): KAGVTQTPRYLIKTRGQQVTLSCSPISGHRSVSWYQQTPGQGLQFLFEYFSETQRNKGNFPGRFSGRQFSNSRSEMNVSTLELGDSALYLCASNLQGASGELFFGEGSRLTVL.

The rearrangement uses TRBV20-1 and TRBJ1-4; D is perhaps TRBD1 (6 bases). CDR1 is DFQATT and CDR2 is SNEGSKA in the germline V gene (reference sequence). CDR3 length: 14 amino acids. Deletions cut 4 bases from V and 3 bases from J, with 12 bases between. The CDR3 sequence: CSAKTGKANEKLFF. The CDR3 DNA is TGCAGTGCTAAAACAGGGAAGGCTAATGAAAAACTGTTTTTT.

There are a few counts of this clonotype. CDR3 in amino acids: CASSQVGAGGQETQYF. In nucleotides, the CDR3 is TGCGCCAGCAGCCAAGTGGGGGCGGGGGGCCAAGAGACCCAGTACTTC. The V gene is TRBV4-1, the J gene TRBJ2-5; 8 bases fit TRBD2. Germline CDR1 and CDR2: MGHRA and YSYEKL. The CDR3 runs to 16 residues. Trimming cost V 1 base and J 1 base; bases outside gene matches: 5.

This sequence joins TRBV6-1 and TRBJ2-1, with no clear D. Looked up from germline, CDR1 is MNHNS and CDR2 is SASEGT. The CDR3 is made up of 19 amino acids. Trimming took off 5 bases at V and 0 bases at J, with 23 bases between the two ends. In DNA, the CDR3 is TGTGCCAGCAGTCCACTATTCGATTTAGACACACGCTCCTACAATGAGCAGTTCTTC. Protein product: CASSPLFDLDTRSYNEQFF.

This clonotype was seen a handful of times. The J gene is TRBJ2-5, the V gene TRBV7-9, with 7 bases identical to TRBD2. Near its end, the DNA agrees better with TRBJ2-7, so the J call may be wrong. Per germline, CDR1 SEHNR and CDR2 FQNEAQ (reference sequence). The CDR3 consists of 17 residues. The CDR3 sequence is CASSQRGGARDSYEQYF. The CDR3 nucleotides are TGTGCCAGCAGCCAGCGGGGAGGGGCGCGGGACTCTTACGAGCAGTACTTC.

This sequence joins TRBV5-1 and TRBJ2-7; D gene unclear. Between the trimmed V and J ends, which lost 0 bases and 2 bases, there was a span of 15 bases. CDR1 is SGHRS, CDR2 YFSETQ, per germline. The CDR3 consists of 16 residues. For the CDR3, the DNA is TGCGCCAGCAGCTTGGACGACGGCTCCGCCACCTACGAGCAGTACTTC. This gives the protein CASSLDDGSATYEQYF.

This clonotype was detected ten times or more. The junction departs from germline at one end; a sequencing error may be responsible. The CDR3 region is CASSPSGGSTDTQYF. As DNA, the CDR3 is TGTGCCAGCAGCCCTAGCGGGGGGAGCACAGATACGCAGTATTTT. This chain joins TRBV5-1 and TRBJ2-3; 11 positions agree with TRBD2. Germline V gives CDR1 SGHRS, CDR2 YFSETQ. CDR3 length: 15 residues.

V and J are TRBV5-5 and TRBJ2-2; the D gene is possibly TRBD2 (6 bases). CDR3 length equals 16 residues. Trimming cost V 0 bases and J 4 bases, with 13 bases left between them. CDR1 and CDR2 (germline): SGHKS, YYEKEE (reference sequence). CDR3 protein: CASSLEKGGATGELFF. In DNA, the CDR3 is TGTGCCAGCAGCTTGGAAAAGGGAGGAGCCACCGGGGAGCTGTTTTTT.

This sequence joins TRBV27 and TRBJ2-6, with D perhaps TRBD1 or TRBD2 (5 bases each). Per the germline V gene, CDR1 is MNHEY and CDR2 is SMNVEV (reference sequence). The CDR3 contains 15 residues. V was clipped by 6 bases and J by 4 bases, with 13 bases between them. The CDR3 protein is CASRTEGAGANVLTF. In DNA form, the CDR3 reads TGTGCCAGCAGGACAGAGGGTGCCGGGGCCAACGTCCTGACTTTC.

This clonotype was found a few times. The genes are TRBV4-1 and TRBJ1-1; D gene ambiguous. The ends were cut back, 2 bases at V and 0 bases at J, with 19 bases in the middle. Germline CDR1 and CDR2: MGHRA and YSYEKL. This CDR3 region has 18 residues. CDR3 residues: CASSQTLIGTSMNTEAFF. The CDR3 DNA sequence: TGCGCCAGCAGCCAAACCTTGATCGGTACTTCCATGAACACTGAAGCTTTCTTT.

V and J are TRBV12-3 or TRBV12-4 and TRBJ1-5; 7 bases are shared with TRBD1. The V segment lost 6 bases and the J segment 5 bases; nucleotides outside the gene matches: 22. This CDR3 comprises 19 residues. CDR3 amino acids: CASSLGETGRVGQDQPQHF. Written as DNA, the CDR3 is TGTGCCAGCAGCCTGGGCGAGACAGGGAGGGTAGGGCAAGATCAGCCCCAGCATTTT.

This clonotype was seen a few times. The rearrangement joins TRBV25-1 to TRBJ2-7; D is undetermined. Germline values: CDR1 MGHDK, CDR2 SYGVNS. The CDR3 is 11 amino acids. V gave up 5 bases and J gave up 6 bases, with 8 bases separating them. The CDR3 reads CASSRVGEQYF. CDR3 nucleotides: TGTGCCAGCAGTAGGGTGGGCGAGCAGTACTTC.

Only a few counts were recorded for this clonotype. V and J are TRBV3-1 and TRBJ2-5; 7 bases fit TRBD2. The J call may be incorrect, as the DNA end agrees better with TRBJ2-7. CDR1 is LGHDT, CDR2 YNNKEL, per germline (reference sequence). The CDR3 runs 13 residues. CDR3 region: CASSQRGRAEQYF. DNA of the CDR3: TGTGCCAGCAGCCAACGAGGGAGGGCCGAGCAGTACTTC.

V usage is TRBV29-1 and J usage is TRBJ2-7; 11 bases agree with TRBD2. This CDR3 comprises 15 residues. The ends lost 6 bases at V and 4 bases at J; junction bases unmatched: 11. Germline V gene data show CDR1 as SQVTM and CDR2 as ANQGSEA. CDR3 coding DNA: TGCAGCGTCGAGCGCCTCGGACTAGCGGGTTACGAGCAGTACTTC. Translated: CSVERLGLAGYEQYF.